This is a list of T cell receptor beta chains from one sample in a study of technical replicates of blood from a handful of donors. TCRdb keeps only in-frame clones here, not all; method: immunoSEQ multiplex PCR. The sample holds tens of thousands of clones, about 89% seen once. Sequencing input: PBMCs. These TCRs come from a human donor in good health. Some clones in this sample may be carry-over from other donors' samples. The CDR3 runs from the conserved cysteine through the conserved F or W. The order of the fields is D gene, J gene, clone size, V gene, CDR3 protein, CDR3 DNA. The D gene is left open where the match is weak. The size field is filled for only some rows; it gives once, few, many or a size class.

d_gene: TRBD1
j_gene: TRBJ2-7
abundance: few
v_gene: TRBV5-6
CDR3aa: CASSRGDSHYEQYF
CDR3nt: TGTGCCAGCAGCCGTGGGGACAGCCACTACGAGCAGTACTTC

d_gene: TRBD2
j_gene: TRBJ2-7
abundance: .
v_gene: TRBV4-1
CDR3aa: CASSQGTSGTPYEQYF
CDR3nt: TGCGCCAGCAGCCAGGGGACTAGCGGGACCCCATACGAGCAGTACTTC

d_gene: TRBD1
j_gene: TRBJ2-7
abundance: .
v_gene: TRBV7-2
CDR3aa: CASSLASGGTYEQYF
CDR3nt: TGTGCCAGCAGCTTAGCCTCAGGGGGAACCTACGAGCAGTACTTC

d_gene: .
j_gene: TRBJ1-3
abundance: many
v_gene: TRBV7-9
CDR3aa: CASSQNQRLENTIYF
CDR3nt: TGTGCCAGCAGCCAAAACCAGAGACTAGAAAACACCATATATTTT

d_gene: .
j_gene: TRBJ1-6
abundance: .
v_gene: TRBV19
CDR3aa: CASSLRGGNSPLHF
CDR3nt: TGTGCCAGTAGTCTGCGGGGGGGTAATTCACCCCTCCACTTT

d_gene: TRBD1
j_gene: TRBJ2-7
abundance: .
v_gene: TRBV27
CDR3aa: CASSSAGQAYEQYF
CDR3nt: TGTGCCAGCAGTTCGGCGGGACAGGCCTACGAGCAGTACTTC

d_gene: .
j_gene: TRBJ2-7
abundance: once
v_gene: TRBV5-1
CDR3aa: CASSLGGAQAYEQYF
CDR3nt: TGCGCCAGCAGCTTGGGTGGGGCCCAGGCCTACGAGCAGTACTTC

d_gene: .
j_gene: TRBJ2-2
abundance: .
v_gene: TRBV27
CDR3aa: CASRFRSNTGELFF
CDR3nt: TGTGCCAGCAGGTTTAGATCGAACACCGGGGAGCTGTTTTTT

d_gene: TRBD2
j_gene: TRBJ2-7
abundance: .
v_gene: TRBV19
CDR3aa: CASSGLAGWPHEQYF
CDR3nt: TGTGCCAGTAGTGGATTAGCGGGTTGGCCCCACGAGCAGTACTTC

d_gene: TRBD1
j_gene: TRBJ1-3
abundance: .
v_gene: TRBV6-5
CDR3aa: CASSYSGTGPRNTIYF
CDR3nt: TGTGCCAGCAGTTACTCGGGGACAGGGCCGAGAAACACCATATATTTT

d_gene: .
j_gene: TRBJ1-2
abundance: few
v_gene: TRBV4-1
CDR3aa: CASSPRLRGYGYTF
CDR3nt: TGCGCCAGCAGTCCCCGTTTGCGCGGTTATGGCTACACCTTC

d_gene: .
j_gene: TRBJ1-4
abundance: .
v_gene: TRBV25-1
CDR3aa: CASSELEPANEKLFF
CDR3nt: TGTGCCAGCAGCGAACTAGAGCCAGCTAATGAAAAACTGTTTTTT

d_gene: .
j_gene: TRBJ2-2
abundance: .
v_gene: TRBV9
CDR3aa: CASSETGTPTGELFF
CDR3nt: TGTGCCAGCAGCGAAACCGGGACACCAACCGGGGAGCTGTTTTTT

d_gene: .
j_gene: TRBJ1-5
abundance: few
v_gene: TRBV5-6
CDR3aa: CASSRGGNQPQHF
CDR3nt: TGTGCCAGCAGCAGAGGCGGGAATCAGCCCCAGCATTTT

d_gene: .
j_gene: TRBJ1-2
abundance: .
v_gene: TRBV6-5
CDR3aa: CASSPEGAANYGYTF
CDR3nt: TGTGCCAGCAGCCCGGAAGGAGCCGCTAACTATGGCTACACCTTC

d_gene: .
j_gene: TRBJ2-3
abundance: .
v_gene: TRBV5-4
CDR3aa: CASNSRAGPPISTDTQYF
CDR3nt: TGTGCCAGCAACAGTAGGGCGGGGCCACCGATCAGCACAGATACGCAGTATTTT

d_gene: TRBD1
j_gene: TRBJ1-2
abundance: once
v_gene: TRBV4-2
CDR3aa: CASSQDWTGANYGYTF
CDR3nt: TGTGCCAGCAGCCAAGATTGGACAGGGGCTAACTATGGCTACACCTTC

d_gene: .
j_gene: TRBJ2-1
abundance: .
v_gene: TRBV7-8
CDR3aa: CASSLGNMRNEQFF
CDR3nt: TGTGCCAGCAGCTTAGGTAATATGAGGAATGAGCAGTTCTTC

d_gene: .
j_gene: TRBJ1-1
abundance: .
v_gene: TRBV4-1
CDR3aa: CASSLDRLSNTEAFF
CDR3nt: TGCGCCAGCAGCCTGGACAGACTCTCGAACACTGAAGCTTTCTTT

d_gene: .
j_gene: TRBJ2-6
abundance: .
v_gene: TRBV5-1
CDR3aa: CASADSPFFSGANVLTF
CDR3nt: TGCGCCAGCGCGGACAGTCCGTTCTTCTCTGGGGCCAACGTCCTGACTTTC

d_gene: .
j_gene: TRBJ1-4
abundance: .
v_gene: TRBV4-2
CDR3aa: CASSQAEGQNEKLFF
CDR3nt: TGTGCCAGCAGCCAAGCAGAAGGACAGAATGAAAAACTGTTTTTT

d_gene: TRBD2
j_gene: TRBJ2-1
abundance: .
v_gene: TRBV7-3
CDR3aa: CASSSSGLAGAVDEQFF
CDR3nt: TGTGCCAGCAGCTCCTCCGGACTAGCGGGAGCGGTGGATGAGCAGTTCTTC

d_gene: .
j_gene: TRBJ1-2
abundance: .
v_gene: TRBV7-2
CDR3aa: CASSLGGQTLGGYTF
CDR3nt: TGTGCCAGCAGCTTAGGCGGACAGACCTTGGGTGGCTACACCTTC

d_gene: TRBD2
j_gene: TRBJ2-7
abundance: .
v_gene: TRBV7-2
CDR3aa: CASSFTSGIHYEQYF
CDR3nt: TGTGCCAGCAGCTTTACTAGCGGAATACACTACGAGCAGTACTTC

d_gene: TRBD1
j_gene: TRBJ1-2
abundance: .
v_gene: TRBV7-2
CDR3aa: CALRQGAYGYTF
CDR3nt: TGTGCCCTCCGACAGGGGGCGTATGGCTACACCTTC

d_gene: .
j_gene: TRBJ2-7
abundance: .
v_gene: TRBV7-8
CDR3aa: CASSIRISGSYNEQYF
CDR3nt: TGTGCCAGCAGTATTAGAATATCAGGGTCTTACAACGAGCAGTACTTC

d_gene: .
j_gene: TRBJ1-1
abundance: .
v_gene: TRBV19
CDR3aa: CASRPGNTEAFF
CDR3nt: TGTGCCAGTAGGCCGGGGAACACTGAAGCTTTCTTT

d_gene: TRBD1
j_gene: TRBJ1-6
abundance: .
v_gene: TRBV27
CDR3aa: CASSFEGTDRLPLHF
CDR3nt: TGTGCCAGCAGTTTCGAGGGGACAGACCGGTTGCCCCTCCACTTT

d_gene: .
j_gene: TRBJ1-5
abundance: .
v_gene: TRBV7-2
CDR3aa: CASSSTLNQPQHF
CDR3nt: TGTGCCAGCAGCTCCACTCTAAATCAGCCCCAGCATTTT

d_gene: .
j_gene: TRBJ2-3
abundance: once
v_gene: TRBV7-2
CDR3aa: CASSLALPPTDTQYF
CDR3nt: TGTGCCAGCAGCTTAGCCCTCCCCCCCACAGATACGCAGTATTTT